One sample yielded the 22 T cell receptor beta chains listed below, sequenced in a study of blood T cells in healthy people across ages. Through a sample-barcoded 5' primer and a J-beta primer mix, a second PCR was run for roughly 6 to 11 cycles. TCRdb called the 5' RACE reads again in MiXCR, with one record for every CDR3 protein. The sample has roughly 680,000 distinct CDR3 sequences; around 45% are singletons. The sequenced sample was blood. The receptors were sampled from a woman aged 60-75 years in good health.

V gene TRBV12-5 combines with J gene TRBJ2-1, with 10 bases aligning to TRBD2. This CDR3 has 16 residues. V lost 4 bases, J lost 3 bases, and 6 bases stayed unmatched. The germline gives CDR1 LGHNT, CDR2 FRNRAP. CDR3 DNA: TGTGCTAGTGGTTCCCGAAGACTAGCGGGCTACAATGAGCAGTTCTTC. Translated, it gives CASGSRRLAGYNEQFF.

This clonotype appeared many times. The J gene is TRBJ2-1, the V gene TRBV16, with 7 nucleotides matching TRBD2. The CDR3 is made up of 17 amino acids. The germline V gene encodes CDR1 KGHSY and CDR2 FQNENV. V gave up 3 bases and J gave up 6 bases; unmatched junction bases: 14. DNA of the CDR3: TGTGCCAGCAGCCAGTATGTTGTGCGGGAGAGGGGCAATGAGCAGTTCTTC. It is translated as CASSQYVVRERGNEQFF.

CDR3 sequence reads: CSAIKRLAGGADTQYF. The CDR3 DNA sequence: TGCAGTGCCATAAAGAGACTAGCGGGAGGCGCAGATACGCAGTATTTT. The chain couples TRBV20-1 to TRBJ2-3; 13 bases match TRBD2. From germline, CDR1 is DFQATT and CDR2 SNEGSKA (reference sequence). V shed 6 bases, J shed 4 bases, and the junction held 10 bases outside the gene matches. This CDR3 contains 16 residues.

The V gene is TRBV16, the J gene TRBJ2-5; no firm D call. The CDR3 extends over 14 amino acids. Germline V gives CDR1 KGHSY, CDR2 FQNENV. Trimming stripped 4 bases from V and 3 bases from J, with 12 bases between. CDR3 protein: CASSRPGQEETQYF. The CDR3 DNA is TGTGCCAGCAGCCGGCCTGGGCAGGAAGAGACCCAGTACTTC.

This clonotype was detected a few times. The V and J genes are TRBV12-3 or TRBV12-4 and TRBJ2-1, with 13 nucleotides matching TRBD2. Unmatched junction bases numbered 3, after V lost 8 bases and J lost 8 bases. The CDR3 totals 13 residues. In DNA, the CDR3 is TGTGCCAGCTTAGGACTAGCGGGAGATGAGCAGTTCTTC. Translated: CASLGLAGDEQFF.

The chain carries TRBV20-1 and TRBJ1-5; D gene ambiguous. Trimming took off 6 bases at V and 1 base at J, with 16 bases between the two ends. Germline values: CDR1 DFQATT, CDR2 SNEGSKA (reference sequence). The CDR3 totals 15 residues. CDR3 coding DNA: TGCAGTGCCACTACCGGGGTGGGGAGCAATCAGCCCCAGCATTTT. Its translation is CSATTGVGSNQPQHF.

The chain recombines TRBV7-2 with TRBJ2-3, with 7 bases identical to TRBD1. Germline V CDR1 and CDR2: SGHTA, FQGNSA. The CDR3 consists of 14 residues. J was trimmed by 1 base and V by 6 bases; bases with no gene match: 4. The CDR3 DNA follows: TGTGCCAGCAGTATTGACAGGGGCACAGATACGCAGTATTTT. Translating gives CASSIDRGTDTQYF.

The V gene is TRBV10-3, the J gene TRBJ1-2; 9 bases are shared with TRBD1. From germline, CDR1 is ENHRY and CDR2 SYGVKD. V lost 7 bases, J lost 6 bases, and 6 bases stayed unmatched. The CDR3 is 13 amino acids. CDR3 coding DNA: TGTGCCATCACCGGGACAGGGATCGATGGCTACACCTTC. It codes for CAITGTGIDGYTF.

The chain has TRBV29-1 and TRBJ2-1; 8 bases map to TRBD1. Germline V CDR1 and CDR2: SQVTM, ANQGSEA. The CDR3 is 12 residues long. The V segment lost 7 bases and the J segment 6 bases; nucleotides outside the gene matches: 5. The CDR3 nucleotides read TGCAGCGCGCAGGGGGCGGCCAATGAGCAGTTCTTC. Amino acids: CSAQGAANEQFF.

The rearrangement links TRBV11-2 to TRBJ2-1; 11 bases match TRBD2. The CDR3 consists of 15 residues. The germline V gene encodes CDR1 SGHAT and CDR2 FQNNGV. V lost 4 bases, J lost 7 bases, and 6 bases stayed unmatched. In DNA form, the CDR3 reads TGTGCCAGCAGCTGGGCGACTAGCGGGATAAATGAGCAGTTCTTC. It yields the protein CASSWATSGINEQFF. Looking up the rest from reference TRBV11-2 and TRBJ2-1 gives the full variable domain: EAGVAQSPRYKIIEKRQSVAFWCNPISGHATLYWYQQILGQGPKLLIQFQNNGVVDDSQLPKDRFSAERLKGVDSTLKIQPAKLEDSAVYLCASSWATSGINEQFFGPGTRLTVL.

This chain links TRBV5-1 with TRBJ2-7; 10 bases fit TRBD2. The germline CDR1 and CDR2 sequences are SGHRS and YFSETQ. Trimming removed 4 bases from V and 1 base from J; junction bases left unmatched: 5. The CDR3 runs to 15 residues. DNA of the CDR3: TGCGCCAGCAGCCGCGGGACTAGCGAATCCTACGAGCAGTACTTC. It translates to CASSRGTSESYEQYF.

V usage is TRBV12-3 or TRBV12-4 and J usage is TRBJ2-4; 8 bases fit TRBD1. Judging by the DNA end, TRBJ2-5 fits better; the J call may be wrong. The CDR3 length is 15 residues. CDR3 in amino acids: CASRKPGQVQETQYF. CDR3 nucleotides: TGTGCCAGCCGCAAGCCGGGACAGGTGCAAGAGACCCAGTACTTC.

This chain links TRBV12-5 with TRBJ2-5, with D uncertain. The V end lost 3 bases, the J end lost 0 bases, and 5 bases lay between the germline ends. The CDR3 is 13 amino acids. Looked up from germline, CDR1 is LGHNT and CDR2 is FRNRAP. The CDR3 nucleotides are TGTGCTAGTGGTTTCGGGCACCAAGAGACCCAGTACTTC. Translation gives CASGFGHQETQYF.

The chain links TRBV6-6 to TRBJ2-5; D tentatively reads TRBD1 or TRBD2 (5 bases each). Trimming cost V 7 bases and J 7 bases, with 13 bases left between them. CDR1 is MNHNY and CDR2 is SVGAGI in the germline V gene (reference sequence). There are 12 residues in the CDR3. In DNA, the CDR3 is TGTGCCAGCATGGGGGAACGAGGGACCCAGTACTTC. It yields the protein CASMGERGTQYF.

This clonotype showed up just once. V gene TRBV6-2 or TRBV6-3 combines with J gene TRBJ2-5; 10 nucleotides line up with TRBD2. The better agreement between TRBJ2-7 and the DNA end casts doubt on the J call. CDR3 size: 18 residues. Germline lookup yields CDR1 MNHEY and CDR2 SVGEGT. This chain's CDR3 is CASSYSGAASGSRHEQYF. In nucleotides, the CDR3 is TGTGCCAGCAGTTACTCGGGTGCGGCTAGCGGGAGTCGCCACGAGCAGTACTTC.

V usage is TRBV7-2 and J usage is TRBJ1-2, with 7 bases fitting TRBD1. Trimming at V came to 5 bases and at J to 4 bases, leaving 7 bases not matched to a gene. This CDR3 comprises 14 residues. Germline CDR1 and CDR2: SGHTA and FQGNSA. The CDR3 DNA reads as TGTGCCAGCAGCGCCCCGGACAGGCGCTATGGCTACACCTTC. Translated, it gives CASSAPDRRYGYTF.

The genes are TRBV3-1 and TRBJ2-1; 7 bases are a match to TRBD2. The closer fit of TRBJ2-7 to the DNA end suggests the J call may be wrong. The CDR3 spans 16 residues. The germline V gene encodes CDR1 LGHDT and CDR2 YNNKEL (reference sequence). Written as DNA, the CDR3 is TGTGCCAGCAGCCCCGCTCGAGGGAGGGTCTACAATGAGCAGTACTTC. This sequence encodes CASSPARGRVYNEQYF.

The chain is built from TRBV6-6 and TRBJ1-1, with 7 nucleotides matching TRBD1. This CDR3 contains 15 residues. Per the germline V gene, CDR1 is MNHNY and CDR2 is SVGAGI (reference sequence). V lost 2 bases to trimming and J lost 1 base; unmatched junction nucleotides: 4. This CDR3 reads CASSYAGTANTEAFF. The CDR3, as DNA: TGTGCCAGCAGTTACGCCGGGACAGCGAACACTGAAGCTTTCTTT.

This clonotype appeared a few times. This chain uses TRBV7-8 with TRBJ2-1, with D perhaps TRBD2 (5 bases). The CDR3 is 17 amino acids. Trimming took off 6 bases at V and 4 bases at J, with 22 bases between the two ends. CDR1 SGHVS and CDR2 FQNEAQ come from the germline V gene. CDR3 sequence reads: CASSRDRIGRGYNEQFF. In nucleotides, the CDR3 is TGTGCCAGCAGTCGTGATCGTATAGGGCGAGGGTACAATGAGCAGTTCTTC. The full variable domain, in which reference TRBV7-8 and TRBJ2-1 provide the parts outside the CDR3, is GAGVSQSPRYKVAKRGQDVALRCDPISGHVSLFWYQQALGQGPEFLTYFQNEAQLDKSGLPSDRFFAERPEGSVSTLKIQRTQQEDSAVYLCASSRDRIGRGYNEQFFGPGTRLTVL.

This chain joins TRBV5-1 and TRBJ1-4; a weak D match, TRBD1 (6 bases). This CDR3 spans 14 amino acids. The V end lost 0 bases, the J end lost 7 bases, and 10 bases lay between the germline ends. Germline V gene sequence: CDR1 SGHRS, CDR2 YFSETQ. In DNA, the CDR3 is TGCGCCAGCAGCTTGGATGGGGGCGGTGAAAAACTGTTTTTT. This encodes CASSLDGGGEKLFF.

This clonotype was counted ten times or more. The chain couples TRBV7-2 to TRBJ2-7; D is perhaps TRBD2 (6 bases). With 0 bases removed from V and 5 bases from J, the gap between germline ends came to 17 bases. Germline values: CDR1 SGHTA, CDR2 FQGNSA. The CDR3 is 16 amino acids. Here the CDR3 reads CASSLAVLAQYDEQYF. The CDR3, as DNA: TGTGCCAGCAGCTTAGCGGTCCTAGCGCAGTACGACGAGCAGTACTTC.

This sequence joins TRBV24-1 and TRBJ1-5, with D possibly TRBD1 on 5 matching bases. V was clipped by 7 bases and J by 4 bases, with 10 bases between them. CDR1 is KGHDR, CDR2 SFDVKD, per germline. CDR3 size: 13 residues. CDR3 protein: CATSDTGNQPQHF. In DNA, the CDR3 is TGTGCCACCAGCGACACAGGAAATCAGCCCCAGCATTTT.